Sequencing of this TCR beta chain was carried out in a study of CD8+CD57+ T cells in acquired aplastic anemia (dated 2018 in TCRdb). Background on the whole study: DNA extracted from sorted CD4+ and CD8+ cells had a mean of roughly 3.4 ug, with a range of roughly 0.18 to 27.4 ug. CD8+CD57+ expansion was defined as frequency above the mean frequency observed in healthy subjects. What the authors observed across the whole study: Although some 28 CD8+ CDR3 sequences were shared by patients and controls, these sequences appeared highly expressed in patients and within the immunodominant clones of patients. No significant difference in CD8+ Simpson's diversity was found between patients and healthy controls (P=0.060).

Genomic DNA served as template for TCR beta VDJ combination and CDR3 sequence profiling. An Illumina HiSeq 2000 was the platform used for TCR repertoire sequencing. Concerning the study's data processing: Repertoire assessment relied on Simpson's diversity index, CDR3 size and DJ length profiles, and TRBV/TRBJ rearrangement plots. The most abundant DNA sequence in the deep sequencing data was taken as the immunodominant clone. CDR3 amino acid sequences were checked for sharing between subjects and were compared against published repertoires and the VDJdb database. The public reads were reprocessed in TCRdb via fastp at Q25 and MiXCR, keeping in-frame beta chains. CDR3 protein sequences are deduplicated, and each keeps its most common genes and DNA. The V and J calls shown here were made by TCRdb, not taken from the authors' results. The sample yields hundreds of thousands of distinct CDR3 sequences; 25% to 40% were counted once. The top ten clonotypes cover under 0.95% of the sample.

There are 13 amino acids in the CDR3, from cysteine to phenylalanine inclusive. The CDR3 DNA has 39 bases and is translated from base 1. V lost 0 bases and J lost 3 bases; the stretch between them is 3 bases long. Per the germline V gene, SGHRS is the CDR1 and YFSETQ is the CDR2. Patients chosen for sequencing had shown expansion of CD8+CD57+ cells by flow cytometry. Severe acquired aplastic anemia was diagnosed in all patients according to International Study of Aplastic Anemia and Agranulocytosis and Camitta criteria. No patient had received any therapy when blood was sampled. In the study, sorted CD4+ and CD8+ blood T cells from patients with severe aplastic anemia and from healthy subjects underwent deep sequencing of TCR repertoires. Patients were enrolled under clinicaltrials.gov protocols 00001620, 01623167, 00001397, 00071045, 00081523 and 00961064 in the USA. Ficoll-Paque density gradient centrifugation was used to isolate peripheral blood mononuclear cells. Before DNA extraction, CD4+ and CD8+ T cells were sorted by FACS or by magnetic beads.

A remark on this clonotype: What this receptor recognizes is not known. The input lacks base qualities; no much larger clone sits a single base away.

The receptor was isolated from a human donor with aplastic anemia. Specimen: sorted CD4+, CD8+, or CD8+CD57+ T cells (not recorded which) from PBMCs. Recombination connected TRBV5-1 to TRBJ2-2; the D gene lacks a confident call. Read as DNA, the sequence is TGCGCCAGCAGCTTGGCCCACACCGGGGAGCTGTTTTTT. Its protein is CASSLAHTGELFF.